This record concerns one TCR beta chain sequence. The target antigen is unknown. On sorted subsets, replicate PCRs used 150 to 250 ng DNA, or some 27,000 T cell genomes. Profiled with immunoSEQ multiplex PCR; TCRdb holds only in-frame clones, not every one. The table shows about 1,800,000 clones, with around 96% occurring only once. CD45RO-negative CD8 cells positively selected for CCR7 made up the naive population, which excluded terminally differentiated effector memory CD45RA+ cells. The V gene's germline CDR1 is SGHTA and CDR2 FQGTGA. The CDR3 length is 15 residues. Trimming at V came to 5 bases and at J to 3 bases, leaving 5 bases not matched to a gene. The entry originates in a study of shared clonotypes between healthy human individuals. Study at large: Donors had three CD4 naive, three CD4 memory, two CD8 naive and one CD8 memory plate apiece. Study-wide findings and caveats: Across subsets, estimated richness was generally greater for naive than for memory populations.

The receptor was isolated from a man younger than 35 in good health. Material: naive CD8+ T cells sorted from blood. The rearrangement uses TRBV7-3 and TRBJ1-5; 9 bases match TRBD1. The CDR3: CASSGTGIPNQPQHF. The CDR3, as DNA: TGTGCCAGCAGCGGGACAGGGATCCCCAATCAGCCCCAGCATTTT.